A selection of T cell receptor beta chains follows, all from one sample in a study of blood T cell repertoires in COVID-19. Repertoires were generated with immunoSEQ multiplex PCR, while TCRdb's copy carries only in-frame clones and drops some. There are 90,000 to 150,000 clones in the sample; 79% occur only once, and 3% to 4.5% lies in the top ten. Sequenced sample: peripheral blood. All receptors derive from a woman older than 75 with acute or convalescent COVID-19. CDR3s include the opening cysteine and the closing phenylalanine or tryptophan. D genes are given only for firm matches. Not every row has a clone size; where given, it reads once, few, many or a size class.

length	size	V	J	D	DNA	CDR3
15	NA	TRBV28	TRBJ1-6	NA	TGTGCCAGCAGTCCCCCGACAGGCCTAAATTCACCCCTCCACTTT	CASSPPTGLNSPLHF
17	NA	TRBV7-9	TRBJ2-6	NA	TGTGCCAGCAGCTTAAAATCGGACACCTCTGGGGCCAACGTCCTGACTTTC	CASSLKSDTSGANVLTF
13	few	TRBV2	TRBJ2-5	TRBD2	TGTGCCAGCAGTGTAGGGGAGGGGGAGACCCAGTACTTC	CASSVGEGETQYF
16	NA	TRBV4-3	TRBJ2-5	TRBD1	TGCGCCAGCAGCCTAGTAGGGACAGACCAGCCGGGGACCCAGTACTTC	CASSLVGTDQPGTQYF
15	NA	TRBV6-5	TRBJ1-2	NA	TGTGCCAGCAGTTATTATCGGGGGGCTAACTATGGCTACACCTTC	CASSYYRGANYGYTF
13	few	TRBV18	TRBJ1-5	NA	TGTGCCAGCTCACCACAGCCTAATCAGCCCCAGCATTTT	CASSPQPNQPQHF
15	NA	TRBV7-2	TRBJ2-3	TRBD2	TGTGCCAGCAGCATTGGACTAGCGGTAGCAGATACGCAGTATTTT	CASSIGLAVADTQYF
16	NA	TRBV24-1	TRBJ2-1	TRBD2	TGTGCCACCAGTGATTCCGGACTAGCGGGAGCAGGAGAGCAGTTCTTC	CATSDSGLAGAGEQFF
16	NA	TRBV7-6	TRBJ2-7	TRBD1	TGTGCCAGCAGCGCTCTCTCGATGGGGACAGCCTACGAGCAGTACTTC	CASSALSMGTAYEQYF
15	NA	TRBV4-3	TRBJ1-1	NA	TGCGCCAGCAGCCAAGATCTCCCCGGTCCTAATGAAGCTTTCTTT	CASSQDLPGPNEAFF
13	NA	TRBV7-9	TRBJ1-6	NA	TGTGCCAGCAGCTTAGACGGAGATTCACCCCTCCACTTT	CASSLDGDSPLHF
17	NA	TRBV24-1	TRBJ1-5	NA	TGTGCCACCAGTGATTTTAGCGATGACAGGCCGGGACAGCCCCAGCATTTT	CATSDFSDDRPGQPQHF
15	NA	TRBV10-1	TRBJ2-7	NA	TGCGCCAGCAGTGAGGCCGGAGGGGGCGAAGACGAGCAGTACTTC	CASSEAGGGEDEQYF
12	NA	TRBV12-3/TRBV12-4	TRBJ1-1	TRBD1	TGTGCCAGCAAAAGCGACAGGGGTGAAGCTTTCTTT	CASKSDRGEAFF
13	few	TRBV19	TRBJ1-2	TRBD1	TGTGCCAGTCAACACACCGACAGGGTTGGCTACACCTTC	CASQHTDRVGYTF
16	NA	TRBV28	TRBJ1-6	TRBD1	TGTGCCAGCACCAAGGTCGGGGACAGGATTAATTCACCCCTCCACTTT	CASTKVGDRINSPLHF
16	NA	TRBV6-1	TRBJ2-7	TRBD1	TGTGCCAGCAGTGAGCCCGAAGGGGACAGATCAAGCGAGCAGTACTTC	CASSEPEGDRSSEQYF
14	NA	TRBV30	TRBJ1-4	NA	TGTGCCTGGAAGGTCGGCGGTTCTAATGAAAAACTGTTTTTT	CAWKVGGSNEKLFF
14	few	TRBV7-2	TRBJ2-2	NA	TGTGCCAGCAGCCGCGGACAGTGGGGCGGGGAGCTGTTTTTT	CASSRGQWGGELFF
16	few	TRBV7-2	TRBJ2-5	NA	TGTGCCAGCAGCCAAACTGGGGCCGGGCGGGGAGAGACCCAGTACTTC	CASSQTGAGRGETQYF
15	NA	TRBV7-2	TRBJ1-3	NA	TGTGCCAGCAGCTTAGTATCCAGGGGCGAAAACACCATATATTTT	CASSLVSRGENTIYF
14	NA	TRBV10-3	TRBJ1-2	TRBD1	TGTGCCATCAGTCCTACGGACAGGGGCAGTGGCTACACCTTC	CAISPTDRGSGYTF
14	once	TRBV2	TRBJ1-1	NA	TGTGCCAGCAGAAAGACAGCCCTGAACACTGAAGCTTTCTTT	CASRKTALNTEAFF
12	NA	TRBV18	TRBJ2-2	NA	TGTGCCAGCTCACCCTTTACCGGGGAGCTGTTTTTT	CASSPFTGELFF
16	once	TRBV5-5	TRBJ2-3	NA	TGTGCCAGCAGCTTGGTTGGGGCTAGCGGCACAGATACGCAGTATTTT	CASSLVGASGTDTQYF
16	NA	TRBV7-2	TRBJ2-1	TRBD2	TGTGCCAGCAGCCTAACCGGGACTAGCGGTTACAATGAGCAGTTCTTC	CASSLTGTSGYNEQFF
14	NA	TRBV5-6	TRBJ1-2	NA	TGTGCCAGCAGCTTGGCAGTCCCTAACTATGGCTACACCTTC	CASSLAVPNYGYTF
14	few	TRBV5-1	TRBJ1-1	NA	TGCGCCAGCAGCTTGCCGGGGTCAAACGCTGAAGCTTTCTTT	CASSLPGSNAEAFF
14	once	TRBV19	TRBJ1-1	NA	TGTGCCAGTAGTCCCATCCAGGGTACCACTGAAGCTTTCTTT	CASSPIQGTTEAFF
14	once	TRBV27	TRBJ2-2	NA	TGTGCCAGCAGTTTTGGGGGGGCGTTCGGGGAGCTGTTTTTT	CASSFGGAFGELFF
16	NA	TRBV5-1	TRBJ2-6	NA	TGCGCCAGCAGCTTGGAACAGGTAGTTGGGGCCAACGTCCTGACTTTC	CASSLEQVVGANVLTF
14	NA	TRBV7-2	TRBJ2-5	NA	TGTGCCAGCAGCTTAGGCAGGGTCGAAGAGACCCAGTACTTC	CASSLGRVEETQYF
14	NA	TRBV7-8	TRBJ1-5	NA	TGTGCCAGCAGCTTATCAGGGGGCAATCAGCCCCAGCATTTT	CASSLSGGNQPQHF
14	NA	TRBV27	TRBJ1-4	TRBD1	TGTGCCAGCAGACTTCAGGGGGTAAATGAAAAACTGTTTTTT	CASRLQGVNEKLFF
10	once	TRBV19	TRBJ2-3	NA	TGTGCCAGTAGCGGAGGTACGCAGTATTTT	CASSGGTQYF
16	NA	TRBV11-1	TRBJ1-6	NA	TGTGCCAGCAGCCACCCGGACAAGGGGTATAATTCACCCCTCCACTTT	CASSHPDKGYNSPLHF
15	few	TRBV6-5	TRBJ1-2	NA	TGTGCCAGCAGTTACCGCGGGAGCTTTCACTATGGCTACACCTTC	CASSYRGSFHYGYTF
16	once	TRBV7-2	TRBJ2-2	NA	TGTGCCAGCAGCTTAGCGGGCGGGGCGAACACCGGGGAGCTGTTTTTT	CASSLAGGANTGELFF
13	few	TRBV4-1	TRBJ1-5	NA	TGCGCCAGCAGCCAAGCCGTTTATCAGCCCCAGCATTTT	CASSQAVYQPQHF
16	few	TRBV5-1	TRBJ2-1	TRBD2	TGCGCCAGCAGCCCGGGGACTAGCGGGCCTTACAATGAGCAGTTCTTC	CASSPGTSGPYNEQFF
15	NA	TRBV7-9	TRBJ2-1	TRBD2	TGTGCCAGCAAAATGAGTGGTACTAGCGGGGATGAGCAGTTCTTC	CASKMSGTSGDEQFF
15	once	TRBV9	TRBJ1-1	TRBD1	TGTGCCAGCAGCTTCATGGGGGACAGGGACACTGAAGCTTTCTTT	CASSFMGDRDTEAFF
13	NA	TRBV6-2/TRBV6-3	TRBJ2-2	TRBD1	TGTGCCAGCAGTTTACAGGGGATCGGGGAGCTGTTTTTT	CASSLQGIGELFF